Below are 8 T cell receptor beta chains sequenced from a single sample in a study of T cell responses to AZD1222 COVID-19 vaccine. The assay was immunoSEQ multiplex PCR, and TCRdb's table has in-frame clones only and misses some. The sample lists over 130,000 clones, about 89% occurring once. Sequenced here: peripheral blood, sampled 28 days after the second dose of the MenACWY control vaccine. These receptors originate from an adult who received the MenACWY meningococcal vaccine as a control.

The chain is built from TRBV5-1 and TRBJ2-1; a weak D match, TRBD2 (5 bases). The CDR3 spans 14 residues. Germline V CDR1 and CDR2: SGHRS, YFSETQ. V was clipped by 1 base and J by 4 bases, with 9 bases between them. Here the CDR3 DNA reads TGCGCCAGCAGCTTGATTCCGGGATACAATGAGCAGTTCTTC. This gives the protein CASSLIPGYNEQFF.

The chain joins TRBV6-5 to TRBJ1-4, with 9 bases identical to TRBD1. V lost 4 bases, J lost 8 bases, and 11 bases stayed unmatched. The CDR3 consists of 16 residues. Germline values: CDR1 MNHEY, CDR2 SVGAGI. CDR3 protein: CASSFLPGQGTEKLFF. The CDR3 coding sequence is TGTGCCAGCAGTTTTCTCCCGGGACAGGGAACCGAAAAACTGTTTTTT.

The CDR3 DNA reads as TGTGCCAGCAGGAGGCCGAACACAGATACGCAGTATTTT. Its translation is CASRRPNTDTQYF. The chain uses TRBV28 and TRBJ2-3; D uncertain. The V end lost 6 bases, the J end lost 2 bases, and 9 bases lay between the germline ends. The CDR3 runs to 13 residues. CDR1 and CDR2 (germline): MDHEN, SYDVKM.

V gene TRBV9 combines with J gene TRBJ1-2; a weak D match, TRBD1 (6 bases). There are 16 residues in the CDR3. V lost 2 bases to trimming and J lost 4 bases, with 18 bases between them. The germline V gene encodes CDR1 SGDLS and CDR2 YYNGEE. DNA of the CDR3: TGTGCCAGCAGCGTTACTACAGGGCAAGGGGGCTATGGCTACACCTTC. As protein: CASSVTTGQGGYGYTF.

V is TRBV12-3 or TRBV12-4 and J is TRBJ1-2; TRBD1 aligns across 8 bases. V gave up 7 bases and J gave up 8 bases; unmatched junction bases: 9. The CDR3 is made up of 13 amino acids. CDR3 in amino acids: CASTTDRASGYTF. The CDR3 nucleotides are TGTGCCAGCACCACGGACAGGGCTAGCGGCTACACCTTC.

This chain connects TRBV18 to TRBJ2-1, with D possibly matching TRBD2 (6 bases). Germline V gene data show CDR1 as KGHSH and CDR2 as LQKENI. This CDR3 spans 16 amino acids. V lost 4 bases and J lost 0, with 13 bases in between. CDR3 coding DNA: TGTGCCAGCTCACAACGGGACTCGAGCTCCTACAATGAGCAGTTCTTC. Translated, it gives CASSQRDSSSYNEQFF.

This chain uses TRBV27 with TRBJ1-5; the match to TRBD1 covers 8 bases. The germline V gene has CDR1 MNHEY and CDR2 SMNVEV (reference sequence). Germline trimming cut 7 bases from V and 0 bases from J; bases unmatched to any gene: 5. This CDR3 comprises 15 residues. CDR3 sequence reads: CASKQTGDSNQPQHF. CDR3 coding DNA: TGTGCCAGCAAACAGACAGGGGATAGCAATCAGCCCCAGCATTTT.

In its sample, this clone was seen once. The chain is built from TRBV7-3 and TRBJ2-3; D might be TRBD2 (5 bases). Germline CDR1 SGHTA, CDR2 FQGTGA. There are 15 residues in the CDR3. The germline V and J ends were trimmed by 1 base and 2 bases, with 10 bases remaining between them. CDR3 sequence: CASSLRETDTDTQYF. As DNA, the CDR3 is TGTGCCAGCAGCTTAAGGGAGACTGACACAGATACGCAGTATTTT.